At least ten counts were recorded for the clone carrying this TCR beta chain. TCRdb processed the RT-PCR reads anew with MiXCR; each CDR3 protein has one entry. Here the sample spans about 410,000 distinct CDR3 sequences, roughly 16% being singletons. CDR3 length equals 15 residues. The germline gives CDR1 MGHRA, CDR2 YSYEKL. The V and J ends lost 4 bases and 1 base, in that order; junction bases with no gene match: 4. This sample stems from a study of patients and donors after allogeneic stem cell transplantation. Sample: blood, either unsorted or a sorted T cell fraction (not recorded which). This clonotype was obtained from a human donor who was either an allogeneic HSCT recipient or a stem cell or donor lymphocyte infusion donor (not recorded which). It is not recorded whose cells these are; they may come from a transplant donor. The V and J genes are TRBV4-1 and TRBJ2-5, with 9 bases identical to TRBD2. The CDR3 sequence: CASSLLAGSQETQYF. In DNA, the CDR3 is TGCGCCAGCAGCCTCCTAGCGGGAAGCCAAGAGACCCAGTACTTC.